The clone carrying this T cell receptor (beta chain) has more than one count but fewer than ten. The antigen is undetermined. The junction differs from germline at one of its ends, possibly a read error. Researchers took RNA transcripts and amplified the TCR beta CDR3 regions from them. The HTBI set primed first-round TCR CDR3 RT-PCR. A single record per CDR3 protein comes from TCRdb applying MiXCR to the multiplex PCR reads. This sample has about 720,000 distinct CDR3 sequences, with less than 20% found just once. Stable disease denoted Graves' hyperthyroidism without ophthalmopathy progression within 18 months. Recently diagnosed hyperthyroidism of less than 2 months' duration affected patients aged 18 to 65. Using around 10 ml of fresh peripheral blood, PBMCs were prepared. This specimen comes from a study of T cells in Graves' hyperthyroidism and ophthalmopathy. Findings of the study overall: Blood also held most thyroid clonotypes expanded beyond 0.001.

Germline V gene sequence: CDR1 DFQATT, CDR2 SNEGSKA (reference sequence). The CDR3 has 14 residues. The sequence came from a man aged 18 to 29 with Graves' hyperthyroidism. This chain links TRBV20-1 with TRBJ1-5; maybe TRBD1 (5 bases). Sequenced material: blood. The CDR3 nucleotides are TGCAGTGCCAGAGGACGCAACACCGGGGGGCCCCAGCATTTT. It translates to CSARGRNTGGPQHF.